This entry is about one T cell receptor (beta chain). TCRdb's copy holds only in-frame clones and misses some; the assay was immunoSEQ multiplex PCR. This sample has tens of thousands of clones, with over 75% found just once. This sample is part of a study of technical replicates of blood from several donors. Germline V gives CDR1 SQVTM, CDR2 ANQGSEA. CDR3 length equals 11 residues. The V end was cut by 3 bases, the J end by 7 bases, with 10 bases between. V usage is TRBV29-1 and J usage is TRBJ2-7; D possibly corresponds to TRBD2 (6 bases). The source is a human donor in good health. Some clones in this sample may be carry-over from other donors' samples. Material: PBMCs. CDR3 protein: CSVDRAGEQYF. The DNA of the CDR3 is TGCAGCGTTGACAGGGCGGGAGAGCAGTACTTC.